Included here is one TCR beta chain sequence, with context. There are 15 residues in the CDR3. In germline, CDR1 is MNHEY, CDR2 SMNVEV (reference sequence). With V trimmed by 5 bases and J by 6 bases, 5 bases remained unmatched. This specimen belongs to a study of OX40 agonist ivuxolimab in advanced cancers. Generated by immunoSEQ multiplex PCR, the TCRdb table keeps only in-frame clones and is missing some. The top ten hold 3% to 4% of the sample, which has just under 60,000 clones, about 91% seen once. The clonotype originates from an adult with an advanced solid tumor such as melanoma, head and neck, liver or kidney cancer. The material sequenced was CD4+ or CD8+ T cells sorted from blood, taken in a trial of the OX40 agonist ivuxolimab. This sequence joins TRBV27 and TRBJ2-1, with 12 bases lining up with TRBD1. The CDR3 DNA reads as TGTGCCAGCAGTAGAGGGACAGGGGGCTTCAATGAGCAGTTCTTC. Translation: CASSRGTGGFNEQFF.